The clone carrying this T cell receptor beta chain was seen ten or more times. What it binds is unknown. TCRdb redid the calling of the reads with MiXCR, one entry per CDR3 protein. The sample yields 250,000 to 300,000 distinct CDR3 sequences, roughly 21% seen once. This sample stems from a study of T cell repertoires in cytomegalovirus infection. Study-wide points: Accumulated public TCR beta family frequency recognized individuals carrying CMV together with the relevant HLA.

The germline V gene has CDR1 SEHNR and CDR2 FQNEAQ (reference sequence). The CDR3 covers 11 residues. With 10 bases removed from V and 4 bases from J, the gap between germline ends came to 8 bases. The source is a human donor in good health (CMV status not recorded). Some clones in this sample may be carry-over from other donors' samples. The rearrangement links TRBV7-9 to TRBJ1-5, with unresolved D. The sequencing used cultured PBMCs, collected from culture after CMV antigen stimulation. DNA of the CDR3: TGTGCCACCGGGAGTAATCAGCCCCAGCATTTT. Its translation: CATGSNQPQHF.